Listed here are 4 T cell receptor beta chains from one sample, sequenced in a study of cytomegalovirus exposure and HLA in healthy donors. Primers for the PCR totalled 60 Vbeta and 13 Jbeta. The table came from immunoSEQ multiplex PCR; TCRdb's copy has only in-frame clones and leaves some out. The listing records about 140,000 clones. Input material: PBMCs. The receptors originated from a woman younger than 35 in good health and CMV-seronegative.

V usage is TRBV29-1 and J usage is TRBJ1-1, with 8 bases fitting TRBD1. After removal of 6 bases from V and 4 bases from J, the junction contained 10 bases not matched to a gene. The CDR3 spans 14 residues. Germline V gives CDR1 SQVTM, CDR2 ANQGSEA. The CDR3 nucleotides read TGCAGCGTCGGATTACAGGGGGTCTTCACTGAAGCTTTCTTT. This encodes CSVGLQGVFTEAFF.

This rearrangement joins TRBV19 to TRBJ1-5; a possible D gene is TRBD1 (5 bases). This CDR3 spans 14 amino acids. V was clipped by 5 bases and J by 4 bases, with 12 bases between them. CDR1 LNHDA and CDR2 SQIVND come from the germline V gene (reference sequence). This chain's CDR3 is CASSPPGSNQPQHF. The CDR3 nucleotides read TGTGCCAGTAGTCCTCCAGGGTCGAATCAGCCCCAGCATTTT.

This chain's CDR3 is CASSFTQGPNQPQHF. Here the CDR3 DNA reads TGTGCCAGCAGTTTTACACAGGGCCCAAATCAGCCCCAGCATTTT. The rearrangement links TRBV27 to TRBJ1-5, with a weak D call TRBD1 (6 bases). This CDR3 spans 15 amino acids. The germline gives CDR1 MNHEY, CDR2 SMNVEV (reference sequence). Trimming removed 3 bases from V and 4 bases from J, with 13 bases in between.

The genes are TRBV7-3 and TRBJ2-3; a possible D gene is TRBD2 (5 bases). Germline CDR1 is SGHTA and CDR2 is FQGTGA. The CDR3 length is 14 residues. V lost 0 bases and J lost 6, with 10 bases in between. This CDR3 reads CASSLTGSRDTQYF. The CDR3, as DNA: TGTGCCAGCAGCTTAACGGGGAGTCGGGATACGCAGTATTTT.